This T cell receptor beta chain appears in the sequencing data of a study of blood T cell repertoires in COVID-19. Background on the study: The cDNA or gDNA used as material had been derived from T cells, B-cell-depleted T cells, or PBMCs.

Under the authors' procedure: For nucleated cells, counts were estimated from reference gene primer amplification. Using immunoSEQ multiplex PCR, the repertoire was profiled, and TCRdb retains in-frame clones only, with some absent. Clone size and V and J calls were adopted from that table, with D and trimming inferred from the DNA. The data show 95,000 to 150,000 clones, approximately 80% seen once. This CDR3 has 17 residues. J gave up 5 bases and V 5 bases, and 14 bases lay outside the gene matches. Germline V gene sequence: CDR1 SNHLY, CDR2 FYNNEI. This sequence was found in a woman in her sixties or seventies with acute or convalescent COVID-19. Source material: peripheral blood. This chain joins TRBV2 and TRBJ1-5; 8 nucleotides match TRBD1. CDR3 protein: CASSPSPGTGIDQPQHF. The DNA for the CDR3 is TGTGCCAGCAGTCCATCACCCGGGACAGGAATAGATCAGCCCCAGCATTTT. The variable domain in full, with the rest retrieved from reference TRBV2 and TRBJ1-5, is EPEVTQTPSHQVTQMGQEVILRCVPISNHLYFYWYRQILGQKVEFLVSFYNNEISEKSEIFDDQFSVERPDGSNFTLKIRSTKLEDSAMYFCASSPSPGTGIDQPQHFGDGTRLSIL.